Listed below are T cell receptor beta chains from one sample, sequenced in a study of T-cell reconstitution after alpha-beta-depleted transplantation in children. MiXCR was run by TCRdb on the PCR reads, yielding one entry per CDR3 protein. The sample shows 190,000 or so distinct CDR3 sequences, 6.3% of them seen only once. The source material was PBMCs, sampled before TCRalphabeta/CD19-depleted stem cell transplant. All receptors come from a girl under three years old with combined immunodeficiency, due to receive a stem cell transplant. CDR3s leave out the opening cysteine and the closing phenylalanine or tryptophan. Only part of the rows carry a size: once, few, many, or a class if the clone is expanded.

>TRBJ2-7|few|TRBV4-3
ASSQDPRGVYEQY
>TRBJ2-3|many|TRBV21-1
ASSRASGRHTQY
>TRBJ2-7|many|TRBV20-1
SARGSGISSYEQY
>TRBJ2-1|.|TRBV20-1
SADLTGAAYNEQF
>TRBJ2-3|many|TRBV2
ASTVGFGTDTQY
>TRBJ2-1|many|TRBV29-1
SVAGQGRPGGTYNEQF
>TRBJ2-7|.|TRBV12-3/TRBV12-4
ASSLERGVYEQY
>TRBJ2-3|many|TRBV4-1
ASSHLGGQNTQY
>TRBJ2-7|many|TRBV28
ASSSPGGYEQY
>TRBJ2-1|many|TRBV7-2
ASRITSGSVHEQF
>TRBJ2-1|many|TRBV11-2
ASSSPGQEGNEQF
>TRBJ2-7|many|TRBV7-2
ASSVSSGAAEQY
>TRBJ2-1|many|TRBV4-3
ASSPQGTSGVGEQF
>TRBJ2-3|many|TRBV10-1
ASRGRRTSGHSETADTQY
>TRBJ1-6|many|TRBV12-5
ASGLNGGANSPLH
>TRBJ2-2|many|TRBV4-3
ASSQEGSLEPTGELF
>TRBJ2-7|many|TRBV7-9
ASSAKQGVSEQY
>TRBJ2-5|many|TRBV28
ASSSGGGETQY
>TRBJ2-5|many|TRBV20-1
SAKKYQETQY
>TRBJ2-1|many|TRBV24-1
ATSDSSYSGDFYNEQF
>TRBJ2-5|.|TRBV29-1
SVEDPDKPQETQY
>TRBJ1-2|.|TRBV4-3
ASSQGLSSYGYT
>TRBJ1-2|many|TRBV27
ASRLPRDRGYYYGYT
>TRBJ2-1|many|TRBV28
AIKAERLGGPPKF
>TRBJ2-7|many|TRBV29-1
SVERGTGGSVYEQY
>TRBJ2-1|.|TRBV11-3
ASSLSGMDNEQF
>TRBJ1-6|many|TRBV6-2/TRBV6-3
ASNQPGDMLNSPLH
>TRBJ1-2|few|TRBV30
AWSGGANYGYT
>TRBJ2-2|.|TRBV12-3/TRBV12-4
ASSPRTAANTGELF
>TRBJ2-1|many|TRBV29-1
SVTLGGEQF
>TRBJ1-1|many|TRBV29-1
SVGRWNTEAF